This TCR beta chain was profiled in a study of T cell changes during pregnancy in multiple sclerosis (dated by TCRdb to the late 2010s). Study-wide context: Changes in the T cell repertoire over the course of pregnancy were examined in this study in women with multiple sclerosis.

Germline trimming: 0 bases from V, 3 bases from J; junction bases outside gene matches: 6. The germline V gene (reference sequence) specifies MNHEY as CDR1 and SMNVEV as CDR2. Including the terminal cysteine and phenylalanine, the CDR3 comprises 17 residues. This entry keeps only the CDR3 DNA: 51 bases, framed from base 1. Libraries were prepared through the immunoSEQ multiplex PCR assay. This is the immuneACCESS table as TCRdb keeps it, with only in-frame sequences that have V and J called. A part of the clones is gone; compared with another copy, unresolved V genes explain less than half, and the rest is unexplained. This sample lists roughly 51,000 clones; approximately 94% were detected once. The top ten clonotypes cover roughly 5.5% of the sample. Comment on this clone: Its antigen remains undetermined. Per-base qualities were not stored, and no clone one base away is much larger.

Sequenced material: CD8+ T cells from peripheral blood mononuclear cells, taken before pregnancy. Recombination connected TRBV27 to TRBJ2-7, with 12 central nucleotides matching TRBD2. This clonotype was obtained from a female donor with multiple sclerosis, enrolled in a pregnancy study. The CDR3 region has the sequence CASSLSSSGRASYEQYF. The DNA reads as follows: TGTGCCAGCAGTTTATCATCTAGCGGGAGGGCTAGCTACGAGCAGTACTTC.